Reported below is one T cell receptor beta chain. This sample stems from a study of blood T cell repertoires in COVID-19. The protocol was immunoSEQ multiplex PCR, while the TCRdb copy is restricted to in-frame clones and leaves out a portion. Found here are over 140,000 clones, 76% of them singletons; the top ten hold 4.5%. This CDR3 is 15 amino acids long. V trimming: 1 base; J trimming: 3 bases; junction bases outside the gene matches: 5. Germline CDR1 reads SGDLS; CDR2 reads YYNGEE. The source material was peripheral blood. The genes are TRBV9 and TRBJ1-1, with TRBD1 matching over 8 bases. The sequence was obtained from a woman older than 75 with active or convalescent COVID-19. The CDR3 nucleotides are TGTGCCAGCAGCGTATCCGTACAGGGGGACACTGAAGCTTTCTTT. Its translation: CASSVSVQGDTEAFF.